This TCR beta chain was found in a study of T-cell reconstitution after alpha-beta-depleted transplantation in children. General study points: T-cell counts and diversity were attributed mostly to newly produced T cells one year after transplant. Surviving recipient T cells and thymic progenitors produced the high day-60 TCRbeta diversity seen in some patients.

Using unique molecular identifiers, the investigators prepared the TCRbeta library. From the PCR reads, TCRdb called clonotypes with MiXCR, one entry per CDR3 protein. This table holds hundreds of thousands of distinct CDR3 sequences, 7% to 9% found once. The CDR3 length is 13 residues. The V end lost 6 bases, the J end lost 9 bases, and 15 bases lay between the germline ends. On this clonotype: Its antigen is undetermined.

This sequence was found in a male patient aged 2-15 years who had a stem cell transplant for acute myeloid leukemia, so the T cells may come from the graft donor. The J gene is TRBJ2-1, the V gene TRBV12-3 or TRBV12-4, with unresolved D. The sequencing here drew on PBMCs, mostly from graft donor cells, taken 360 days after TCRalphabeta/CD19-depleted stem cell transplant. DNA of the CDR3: TGTGCCAGCAGCCTCAATAGAGTACCTGAGCAGTTCTTC. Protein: CASSLNRVPEQFF.